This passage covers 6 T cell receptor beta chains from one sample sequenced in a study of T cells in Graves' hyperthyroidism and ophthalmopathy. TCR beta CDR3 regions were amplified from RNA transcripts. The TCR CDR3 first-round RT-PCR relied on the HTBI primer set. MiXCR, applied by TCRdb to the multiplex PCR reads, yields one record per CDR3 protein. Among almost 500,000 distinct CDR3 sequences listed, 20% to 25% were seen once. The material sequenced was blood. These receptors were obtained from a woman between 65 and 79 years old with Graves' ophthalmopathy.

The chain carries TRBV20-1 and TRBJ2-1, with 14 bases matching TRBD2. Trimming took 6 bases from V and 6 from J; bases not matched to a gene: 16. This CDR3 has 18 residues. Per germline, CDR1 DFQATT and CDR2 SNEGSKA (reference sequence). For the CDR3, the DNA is TGCAGTGCCCAGGCGGGACTAGCGGGAGTAGGTTGGGGCAATGAGCAGTTCTTC. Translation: CSAQAGLAGVGWGNEQFF.

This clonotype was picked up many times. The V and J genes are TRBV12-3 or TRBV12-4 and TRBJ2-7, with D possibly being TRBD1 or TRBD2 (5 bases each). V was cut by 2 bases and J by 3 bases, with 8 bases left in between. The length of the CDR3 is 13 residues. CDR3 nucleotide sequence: TGTGCCAGCAGTTTACGGGGCGACTACGAGCAGTACTTC. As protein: CASSLRGDYEQYF.

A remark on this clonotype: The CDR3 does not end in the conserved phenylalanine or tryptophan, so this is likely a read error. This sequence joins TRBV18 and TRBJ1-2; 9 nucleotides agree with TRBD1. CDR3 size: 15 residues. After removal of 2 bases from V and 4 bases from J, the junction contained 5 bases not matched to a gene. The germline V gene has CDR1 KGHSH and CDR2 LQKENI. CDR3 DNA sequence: TGTGCCAGCTCACCAGGACAGGGGCGACTCTATGGCTACACCCTC. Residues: CASSPGQGRLYGYTL.

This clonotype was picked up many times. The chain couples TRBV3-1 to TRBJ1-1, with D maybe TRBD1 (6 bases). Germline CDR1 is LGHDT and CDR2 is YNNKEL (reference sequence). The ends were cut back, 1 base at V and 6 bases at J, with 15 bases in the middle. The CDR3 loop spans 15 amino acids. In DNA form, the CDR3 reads TGTGCCAGCAGCCAAGGCGACAGGCGGGGGTCTGAAGCTTTCTTT. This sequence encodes CASSQGDRRGSEAFF.

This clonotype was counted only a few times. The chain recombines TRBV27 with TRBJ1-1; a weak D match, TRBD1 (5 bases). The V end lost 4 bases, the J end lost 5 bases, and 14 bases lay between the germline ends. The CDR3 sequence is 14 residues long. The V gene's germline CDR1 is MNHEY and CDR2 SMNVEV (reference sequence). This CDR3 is CASSYAGRGTEAFF. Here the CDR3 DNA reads TGTGCCAGCAGTTATGCAGGGCGGGGGACTGAAGCTTTCTTT.

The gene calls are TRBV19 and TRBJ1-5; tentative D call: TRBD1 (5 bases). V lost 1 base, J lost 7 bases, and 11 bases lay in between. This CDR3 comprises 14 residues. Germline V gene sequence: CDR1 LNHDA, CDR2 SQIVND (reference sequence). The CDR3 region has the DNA TGTGCCAGTAGTATAGCAGGGAATGGCCAGCCCCAGCATTTT. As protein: CASSIAGNGQPQHF.